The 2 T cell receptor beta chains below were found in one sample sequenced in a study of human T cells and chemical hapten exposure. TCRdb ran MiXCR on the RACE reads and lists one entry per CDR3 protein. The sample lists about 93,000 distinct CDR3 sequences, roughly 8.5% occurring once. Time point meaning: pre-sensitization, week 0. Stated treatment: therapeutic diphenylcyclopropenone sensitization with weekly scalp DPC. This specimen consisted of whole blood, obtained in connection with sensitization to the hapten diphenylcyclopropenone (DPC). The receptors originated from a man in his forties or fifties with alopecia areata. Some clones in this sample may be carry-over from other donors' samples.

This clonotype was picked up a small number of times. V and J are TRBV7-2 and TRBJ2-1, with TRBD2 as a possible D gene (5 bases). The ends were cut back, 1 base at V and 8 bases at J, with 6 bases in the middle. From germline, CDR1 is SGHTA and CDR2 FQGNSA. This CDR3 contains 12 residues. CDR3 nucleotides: TGTGCCAGCAGCTTAGTAGCGTATGAGCAGTTCTTC. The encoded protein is CASSLVAYEQFF.

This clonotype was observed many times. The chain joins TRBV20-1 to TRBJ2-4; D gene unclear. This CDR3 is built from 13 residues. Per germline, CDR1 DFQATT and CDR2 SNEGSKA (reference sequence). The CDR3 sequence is CSPLDLAKNIQYF. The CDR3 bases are TGCAGCCCCCTTGATCTAGCCAAAAACATTCAGTACTTC.